This T cell receptor beta chain was identified during a study of response to subunit inactivated influenza vaccine. This clonotype was seen repeatedly, ten times or more. Using its own MiXCR run on the RT-PCR reads, TCRdb lists one record per CDR3 protein. The sample has around 540,000 distinct CDR3 sequences; 12% are singletons. The CDR3 covers 13 residues. Per the germline V gene, CDR1 is SNHLY and CDR2 is FYNNEI. Between the trimmed V and J ends, which lost 6 bases and 8 bases, there was a span of 14 bases. Material: PBMCs from blood, obtained on the day of vaccination. The chain recombines TRBV2 with TRBJ2-1, with D maybe TRBD2 (6 bases). The sequence came from a man aged 45-65 years who received an inactivated influenza vaccine. In nucleotides, the CDR3 is TGTGCCAGCAGCCAGCGGAGGGGCGATGAGCAGTTCTTC. Translation: CASSQRRGDEQFF.